These T cell receptor beta chains were read from a single sample in a study of identical twins. One entry per CDR3 protein, called by TCRdb with MiXCR from the 5' RACE reads. The table shows roughly 240,000 distinct CDR3 sequences, with about 7.5% occurring only once. Separately, the same data were catalogued under a study of yellow fever vaccine responses in identical twins.

Material for sequencing was CD8+ T cells sorted from blood. These receptors were collected from a young woman in good health. Both conserved end residues are part of each CDR3. D genes are given only for firm matches. Only some rows state a clone size, as once, few, many or a class for expanded clones.

clone_size,j_call,d_call,v_call,cdr3_nt,cdr3_aa
many,TRBJ2-1,.,TRBV12-3/TRBV12-4,TGTGCCAGCAGTCCAGCCGGGTACAATGAGCAGTTCTTC,CASSPAGYNEQFF
few,TRBJ2-5,TRBD2,TRBV7-9,TGTGCCAGCAGAGGGACTAGCGGTTACCAAGAGACCCAGTACTTC,CASRGTSGYQETQYF
.,TRBJ2-5,.,TRBV28,TGTGCCAGCAGTTCGGACTTATTGCGGGAGACCCAGTACTTC,CASSSDLLRETQYF
few,TRBJ2-6,.,TRBV6-1,TGTGCCAGCAGTCCGCCTTTCGGGCCTGGGGCCAACGTCCTGACTTTC,CASSPPFGPGANVLTF
.,TRBJ2-1,.,TRBV11-2,TGTGCCAGCAGCTTAGGACGGGGAGCCGGTGAGCAGTTCTTC,CASSLGRGAGEQFF
few,TRBJ2-2,.,TRBV24-1,TGTGCCACGTCAGCCCGGGGCCGAGACACCGGGGAGCTGTTTTTT,CATSARGRDTGELFF
.,TRBJ2-7,.,TRBV20-1,TGCAGTGCTCTTGGGGATCGCTACGAGCAGTACTTC,CSALGDRYEQYF
.,TRBJ2-1,TRBD2,TRBV27,TGTGCCAGCAGTTTATCATTAGCGGGAGTGTATGAGCAGTTCTTC,CASSLSLAGVYEQFF
few,TRBJ1-1,.,TRBV13,TGTGCCAGCAGCTTAGGGGTACGGAAGACTGAAGCTTTCTTT,CASSLGVRKTEAFF
many,TRBJ1-4,.,TRBV4-1,TGCGCCAGCAGCCAAGACGGGTTTGGGGTGGAAAAACTGTTTTTT,CASSQDGFGVEKLFF
.,TRBJ1-1,.,TRBV5-5,TGTGCCAGCAGCTTCCAAGGGACACCGAACACTGAAGCTTTCTTT,CASSFQGTPNTEAFF
.,TRBJ2-1,.,TRBV7-9,TGTGCCAGCCATACGGGGGACAATGAGCAGTTCTTC,CASHTGDNEQFF
.,TRBJ2-3,TRBD2,TRBV11-2,TGTGCCAGCAGCTTAGGTAGCGGGGGCCTAAACACAGATACGCAGTATTTT,CASSLGSGGLNTDTQYF
few,TRBJ2-1,.,TRBV5-1,TGCGCCAGCAGCTTGGACACTTACAGCAATGAGCAGTTCTTC,CASSLDTYSNEQFF
many,TRBJ2-2,TRBD2,TRBV29-1,TGCAGCGTCGTTAGCGGGAGCGGGACCGGGGAGCTGTTTTTT,CSVVSGSGTGELFF
many,TRBJ2-2,.,TRBV29-1,TGCAGCGTGGGCCGGGGAGCGAACACCGGGGAGCTGTTTTTT,CSVGRGANTGELFF
many,TRBJ2-4,.,TRBV6-5,TGTGCCAGCAGTTACTCAACAATAGCCAAAAACATTCAGTACTTC,CASSYSTIAKNIQYF
many,TRBJ2-1,.,TRBV15,TGTGCCACGGCGCTAGCGTCCTACAATGAGCAGTTCTTC,CATALASYNEQFF
few,TRBJ2-2,.,TRBV11-3,TGTGCCACCAGCCTGGGGAACACCGGGGAGCTGTTTTTT,CATSLGNTGELFF
few,TRBJ2-1,.,TRBV27,TGTGCCAGCAATCCGCTTTCAGGGTTTAACAATGAGCAGTTCTTC,CASNPLSGFNNEQFF
few,TRBJ2-7,TRBD1,TRBV10-1,TGCGCCAGCAGTCCGGGACAGGCTACCTACGAGCAGTACTTC,CASSPGQATYEQYF
.,TRBJ2-2,.,TRBV2,TGTGCCAGCAGTGAAGCGCTACCGTGGGAGAACACCGGGGAGCTGTTTTTT,CASSEALPWENTGELFF
few,TRBJ1-1,TRBD1,TRBV2,TGTGCCAGCACTGAGGACAGGGGATGGACTGAAGCTTTCTTT,CASTEDRGWTEAFF
few,TRBJ2-3,TRBD2,TRBV6-5,TGTGCCAGCAGCCCCGGGACTAGAGCGCAGTATTTT,CASSPGTRAQYF
many,TRBJ2-3,TRBD1,TRBV4-1,TGCGCCAGCAGCCCGCGGACAGGCGTTACTAGCACAGATACGCAGTATTTT,CASSPRTGVTSTDTQYF
.,TRBJ2-1,TRBD1,TRBV7-6,TGTGCCAGCAGCTTAGCTTGGCAGGGGGCAGGGGATGAGCAGTTCTTC,CASSLAWQGAGDEQFF
.,TRBJ2-5,.,TRBV6-1,TGTGCCAGCACTGGACAGCCCCAAGAGACCCAGTACTTC,CASTGQPQETQYF